The rows below give T cell receptor beta chains drawn from one sample of a study of shared clonotypes between healthy human individuals. TCRdb keeps only in-frame clones here, not all; method: immunoSEQ multiplex PCR. The data hold about 550,000 clones, with roughly 95% observed a single time. Sequencing was performed on naive CD8+ T cells sorted from blood. These TCRs come from a woman aged 25 to 45 in good health. The CDR3 runs from the conserved cysteine through the conserved F or W. D genes are given only for firm matches. Size values are once, few and many counts, or a class for expanded clones, and some rows have none.

TRBJ2-7 TRBV30 . . CAWIPPTSYEQYF TGTGCCTGGATCCCCCCCACCTCCTACGAGCAGTACTTC
TRBJ2-4 TRBV27 TRBD1 . CASSRGTGGKNIQYF TGTGCCAGCAGCCGGGGGACAGGGGGCAAAAACATTCAGTACTTC
TRBJ2-3 TRBV11-2 . . CASKDPQGTQYF TGTGCCAGCAAGGACCCGCAGGGTACGCAGTATTTT
TRBJ2-2 TRBV27 TRBD2 . CASSVRLAGKGELFF TGTGCCAGCAGTGTTCGACTAGCGGGAAAGGGGGAGCTGTTTTTT
TRBJ2-7 TRBV2 TRBD2 . CASSDRTSGYEQYF TGTGCCAGCAGTGATAGGACTAGCGGCTACGAGCAGTACTTC
TRBJ1-2 TRBV19 TRBD1 . CASSMGQIYGYTF TGTGCCAGTAGTATGGGACAGATCTATGGCTACACCTTC
TRBJ2-7 TRBV5-1 . . CASSLVQEGYEQYF TGCGCCAGCAGCTTGGTACAGGAGGGATACGAGCAGTACTTC
TRBJ1-3 TRBV11-2 . once CASSLYVSGNTIYF TGTGCCAGCAGCTTATATGTTAGCGGAAACACCATATATTTT
TRBJ2-7 TRBV28 TRBD2 . CASRPPGGFYEQYF TGTGCCAGCAGACCCCCGGGGGGGTTTTACGAGCAGTACTTC
TRBJ2-2 TRBV6-5 . . CASSYSPDHTGELFF TGTGCCAGCAGTTACTCGCCTGATCACACCGGGGAGCTGTTTTTT
TRBJ1-1 TRBV10-3 . . CAISEGGFTEAFF TGTGCCATCAGTGAGGGGGGTTTCACTGAAGCTTTCTTT